The rows below give T cell receptor beta chains drawn from one sample of a study of blood T cells in healthy people across ages. TCRdb fed the 5' RACE reads into MiXCR, producing one record per CDR3 protein. The sample yields more than 650,000 distinct CDR3 sequences, around a quarter seen once. Separately, the same data were catalogued under a study of T cells of mothers and their children.

Sequences were obtained from blood. Source of these receptors: a boy younger than 18 in good health. Both conserved end residues are part of each CDR3. The D gene is left open where the match is weak. Part of the rows lack a size; the others show once, few, many or a class for expanded clones.

j_gene,abundance,d_gene,v_gene,CDR3aa,CDR3nt
TRBJ2-7,.,.,TRBV7-8,CASSLEEGYEQYF,TGTGCCAGCAGCTTAGAGGAGGGGTACGAGCAGTACTTC
TRBJ2-5,few,TRBD2,TRBV2,CASSRLAGNQETQYF,TGTGCCAGCAGCAGACTAGCGGGGAACCAAGAGACCCAGTACTTC
TRBJ2-1,.,.,TRBV10-2,CASSDTRYNEQFF,TGCGCCAGCAGTGACACACGTTACAATGAGCAGTTCTTC
TRBJ1-2,few,TRBD1,TRBV29-1,CSGWGTGGYGYTF,TGCAGCGGGTGGGGGACAGGTGGCTATGGCTACACCTTC
TRBJ1-1,.,TRBD1,TRBV20-1,CSASSDRDTEAFF,TGCAGTGCTTCCTCCGACAGGGACACTGAAGCTTTCTTT
TRBJ2-7,few,.,TRBV4-1,CASSQAGSYEQYF,TGCGCCAGCAGCCAAGCGGGGTCCTACGAGCAGTACTTC
TRBJ1-2,.,.,TRBV5-5,CASSPAMTANYGYTF,TGTGCCAGCAGCCCGGCCATGACAGCTAACTATGGCTACACCTTC
TRBJ2-7,.,.,TRBV9,CASSVGQGGFYEQYF,TGTGCCAGCAGCGTAGGACAGGGAGGGTTCTACGAGCAGTACTTC
TRBJ2-7,.,.,TRBV27,CASSLAGSLEQYF,TGTGCCAGCAGTTTGGCGGGTTCTCTCGAGCAGTACTTC
TRBJ2-7,few,.,TRBV9,CASSLLTRMSIYEQYF,TGTGCCAGCAGCCTCCTAACTAGAATGTCTATCTACGAGCAGTACTTC
TRBJ2-7,.,.,TRBV7-9,CASSPRDQDEQYF,TGTGCCAGCAGCCCCCGGGACCAGGACGAGCAGTACTTC
TRBJ1-2,.,TRBD1,TRBV20-1,CSATAGGFGYTF,TGCAGTGCTACCGCAGGGGGTTTTGGCTACACCTTC
TRBJ2-2,.,TRBD1,TRBV23-1,CASSQSRTGTGGIGGELFF,TGCGCCAGCAGTCAATCTAGGACAGGGACAGGGGGCATCGGCGGGGAGCTGTTTTTT
TRBJ2-5,few,TRBD2,TRBV29-1,CSVVSGGETQYF,TGCAGCGTGGTTAGCGGGGGAGAGACCCAGTACTTC
TRBJ2-3,few,.,TRBV20-1,CSAPIGTSTDTQYF,TGCAGTGCTCCCATAGGGACTAGCACAGATACGCAGTATTTT
TRBJ2-5,many,.,TRBV5-1,CASSPLPRDQQETQYF,TGCGCCAGCAGCCCCCTACCCCGGGACCAACAAGAGACCCAGTACTTC
TRBJ2-1,.,TRBD2,TRBV25-1,CASSGRPIAGGVDNEQFF,TGTGCCAGCAGTGGTAGACCAATAGCGGGAGGGGTCGACAATGAGCAGTTCTTC
TRBJ2-1,.,TRBD2,TRBV13,CASSLGALAGGQFF,TGTGCCAGCAGTTTAGGAGCGCTAGCGGGGGGGCAGTTCTTC
TRBJ1-2,.,TRBD1,TRBV4-1,CASSHGTGIDGYGYTF,TGCGCCAGCAGCCATGGGACAGGGATAGACGGCTATGGCTACACCTTC
TRBJ2-2,many,TRBD1,TRBV12-3/TRBV12-4,CASRPGTGAGELFF,TGTGCCAGCAGACCCGGGACAGGGGCCGGGGAGCTGTTTTTT
TRBJ2-5,.,TRBD1,TRBV2,CASSEMTGEETQYF,TGTGCCAGCAGTGAAATGACAGGGGAAGAGACCCAGTACTTC
TRBJ1-4,few,.,TRBV18,CASSPLQLGFGEKLFF,TGTGCCAGCTCACCATTACAGCTGGGGTTCGGTGAAAAACTGTTTTTT
TRBJ2-7,.,.,TRBV5-1,CASSQGPGYEQYF,TGCGCCAGCAGCCAAGGGCCCGGGTACGAGCAGTACTTC
TRBJ2-6,.,.,TRBV28,CASRGQGGSGANVLTF,TGTGCCAGCAGGGGCCAGGGGGGCTCTGGGGCCAACGTCCTGACTTTC
TRBJ2-1,few,TRBD2,TRBV7-9,CASSLRMLAGDNEQFF,TGTGCCAGCAGCTTACGTATGCTAGCGGGGGACAATGAGCAGTTCTTC
TRBJ1-5,.,.,TRBV6-5,CASSLVGNSNQPQHF,TGTGCCAGCAGTCTGGTGGGTAATAGCAATCAGCCCCAGCATTTT
TRBJ2-1,few,TRBD1,TRBV27,CASSSTGVNNEQFF,TGTGCCAGCAGTTCGACAGGGGTCAACAATGAGCAGTTCTTC
TRBJ2-1,few,TRBD1,TRBV7-9,CASSRTGAVYNEQFF,TGTGCCAGCAGCCGGACAGGGGCCGTCTACAATGAGCAGTTCTTC
TRBJ2-5,.,.,TRBV21-1,CAGVPSGTETQYF,TGTGCCGGGGTTCCTTCAGGGACGGAGACCCAGTACTTC
TRBJ2-1,few,TRBD1,TRBV27,CASNPGQGRDNEQFF,TGTGCCAGCAACCCGGGACAGGGGAGAGACAATGAGCAGTTCTTC
TRBJ2-6,.,.,TRBV6-5,CASSYVGVAGANVLTF,TGTGCCAGCAGCTACGTAGGGGTGGCTGGGGCCAACGTCCTGACTTTC
TRBJ1-2,.,TRBD1,TRBV5-1,CASSLAEGQGDSYTF,TGCGCCAGCAGCTTGGCCGAGGGACAGGGCGATAGCTACACCTTC
TRBJ1-2,few,.,TRBV5-1,CASSLERGAYGYTF,TGCGCCAGCAGCTTGGAGAGGGGGGCCTATGGCTACACCTTC
TRBJ1-1,few,.,TRBV29-1,CSAGNTEAFF,TGCAGCGCGGGGAACACTGAAGCTTTCTTT
TRBJ2-7,few,TRBD1,TRBV12-3/TRBV12-4,CASSHRTGNQYF,TGTGCCAGCAGTCACAGGACAGGGAACCAGTACTTC
TRBJ2-2,few,TRBD1,TRBV10-3,CAITLSTGKNTGELFF,TGTGCCATCACCCTATCGACAGGGAAGAACACCGGGGAGCTGTTTTTT
TRBJ1-4,many,TRBD1,TRBV3-1,CASSARQGVNEKLFF,TGTGCCAGCAGCGCCCGACAGGGAGTTAATGAAAAACTGTTTTTT
TRBJ1-1,few,TRBD1,TRBV7-9,CASSLAGRDRGIYTEAFF,TGTGCCAGCAGCTTAGCGGGCCGGGACAGAGGCATTTACACTGAAGCTTTCTTT
TRBJ1-1,.,TRBD1,TRBV12-3/TRBV12-4,CASSAQGGGTEAFF,TGTGCCAGCAGCGCACAGGGGGGAGGCACTGAAGCTTTCTTT
TRBJ1-4,.,.,TRBV20-1,CSASPSDGSEKLFF,TGCAGTGCTAGCCCCTCCGACGGGTCTGAAAAACTGTTTTTT
TRBJ2-7,.,.,TRBV20-1,CSARPWMGEQYF,TGCAGTGCTAGACCCTGGATGGGCGAGCAGTACTTC
TRBJ1-1,.,.,TRBV7-8,CASSHTVNTEAFF,TGTGCCAGCAGCCACACGGTGAACACTGAAGCTTTCTTT
TRBJ1-4,.,.,TRBV6-6,CASSYSQATNEKLFF,TGTGCCAGCAGTTACTCACAGGCAACTAATGAAAAACTGTTTTTT